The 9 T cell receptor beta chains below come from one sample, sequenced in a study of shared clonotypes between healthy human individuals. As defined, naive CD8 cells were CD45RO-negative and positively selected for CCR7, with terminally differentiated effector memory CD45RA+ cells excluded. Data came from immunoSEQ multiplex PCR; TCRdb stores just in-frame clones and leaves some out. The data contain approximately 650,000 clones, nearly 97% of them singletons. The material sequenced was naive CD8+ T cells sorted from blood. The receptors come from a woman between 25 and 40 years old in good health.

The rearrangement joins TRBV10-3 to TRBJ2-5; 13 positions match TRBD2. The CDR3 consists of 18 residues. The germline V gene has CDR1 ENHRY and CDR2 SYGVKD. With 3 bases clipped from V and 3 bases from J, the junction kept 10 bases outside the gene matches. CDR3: CAISDTSGRALGKETQYF. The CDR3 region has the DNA TGTGCCATCAGTGATACTAGCGGGAGGGCCCTCGGGAAAGAGACCCAGTACTTC.

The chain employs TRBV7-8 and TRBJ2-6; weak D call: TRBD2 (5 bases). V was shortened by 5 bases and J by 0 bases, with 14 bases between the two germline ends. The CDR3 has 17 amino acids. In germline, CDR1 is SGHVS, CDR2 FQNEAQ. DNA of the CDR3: TGTGCCAGCAGCCTAGGTACGGGGAACTCTGGGGCCAACGTCCTGACTTTC. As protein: CASSLGTGNSGANVLTF.

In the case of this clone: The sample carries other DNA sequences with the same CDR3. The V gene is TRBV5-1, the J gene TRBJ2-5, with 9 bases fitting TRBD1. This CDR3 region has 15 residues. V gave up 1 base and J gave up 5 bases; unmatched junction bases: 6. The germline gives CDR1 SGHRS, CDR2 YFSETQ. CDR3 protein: CASSLMGQGGETQYF. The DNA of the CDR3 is TGCGCCAGCAGCTTGATGGGACAGGGAGGCGAGACCCAGTACTTC.

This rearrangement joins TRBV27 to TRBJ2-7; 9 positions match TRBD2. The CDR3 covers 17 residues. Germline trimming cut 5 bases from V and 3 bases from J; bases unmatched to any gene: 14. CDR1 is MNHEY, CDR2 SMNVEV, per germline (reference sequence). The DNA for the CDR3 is TGTGCCAGCAGTCTTGCCGGGGGGGCTAGCGGGATCTACGAGCAGTACTTC. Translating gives CASSLAGGASGIYEQYF.

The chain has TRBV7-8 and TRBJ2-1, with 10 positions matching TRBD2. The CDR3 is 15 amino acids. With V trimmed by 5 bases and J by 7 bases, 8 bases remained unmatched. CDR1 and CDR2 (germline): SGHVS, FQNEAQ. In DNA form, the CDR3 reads TGTGCCAGCAGCCGAACCCTAGCGGGAGTGAATGAGCAGTTCTTC. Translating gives CASSRTLAGVNEQFF.

The CDR3 spells CASSYLGPVAQETQYF. DNA of the CDR3: TGTGCCAGCAGTTACTTGGGCCCGGTAGCTCAAGAGACCCAGTACTTC. This chain connects TRBV6-6 to TRBJ2-5; D call uncertain. Germline CDR1 reads MNHNY; CDR2 reads SVGAGI (reference sequence). V was clipped by 1 base and J by 2 bases, with 14 bases between them. The CDR3 contains 16 residues.

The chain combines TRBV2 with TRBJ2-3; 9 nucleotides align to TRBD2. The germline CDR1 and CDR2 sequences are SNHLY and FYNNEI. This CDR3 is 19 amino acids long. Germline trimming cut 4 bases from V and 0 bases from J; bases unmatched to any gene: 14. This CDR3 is CASSGRGEASGTSTDTQYF. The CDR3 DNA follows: TGTGCCAGCAGTGGAAGGGGGGAGGCTAGCGGGACTAGCACAGATACGCAGTATTTT. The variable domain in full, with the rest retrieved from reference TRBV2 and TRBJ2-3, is EPEVTQTPSHQVTQMGQEVILRCVPISNHLYFYWYRQILGQKVEFLVSFYNNEISEKSEIFDDQFSVERPDGSNFTLKIRSTKLEDSAMYFCASSGRGEASGTSTDTQYFGPGTRLTVL.

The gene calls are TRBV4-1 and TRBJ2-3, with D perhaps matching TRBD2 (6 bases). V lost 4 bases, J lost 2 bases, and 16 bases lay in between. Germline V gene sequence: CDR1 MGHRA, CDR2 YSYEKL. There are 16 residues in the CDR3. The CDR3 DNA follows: TGCGCCAGCAGCCTCGGGGTTTGGCGGGACACAGATACGCAGTATTTT. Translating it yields CASSLGVWRDTDTQYF.

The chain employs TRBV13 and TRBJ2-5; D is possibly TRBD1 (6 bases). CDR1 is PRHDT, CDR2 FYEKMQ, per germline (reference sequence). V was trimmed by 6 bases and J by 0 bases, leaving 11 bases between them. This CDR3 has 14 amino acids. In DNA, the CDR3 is TGTGCCAGCAGTACGCACAGGGACCAAGAGACCCAGTACTTC. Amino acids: CASSTHRDQETQYF.